This T cell receptor beta chain came from a study of response to subunit inactivated influenza vaccine. Germline V gives CDR1 ENHRY, CDR2 SYGVKD. The CDR3 has 13 residues. Trimming removed 4 bases from V and 6 bases from J, with 13 bases in between. TCRdb re-called the RT-PCR reads through MiXCR, storing one row per CDR3 protein. The sample lists 500,000 or so distinct CDR3 sequences, approximately 10% occurring once. Source: PBMCs from blood, taken 40 to 50 days after vaccination. The chain has TRBV10-3 and TRBJ2-7; D may be TRBD2 (6 bases). This receptor was identified in a man aged 50-60 years who received an inactivated influenza vaccine. Here the CDR3 reads CAISGRDRREQYF. The CDR3 bases are TGTGCCATCAGTGGGAGGGATAGGCGCGAGCAGTACTTC.